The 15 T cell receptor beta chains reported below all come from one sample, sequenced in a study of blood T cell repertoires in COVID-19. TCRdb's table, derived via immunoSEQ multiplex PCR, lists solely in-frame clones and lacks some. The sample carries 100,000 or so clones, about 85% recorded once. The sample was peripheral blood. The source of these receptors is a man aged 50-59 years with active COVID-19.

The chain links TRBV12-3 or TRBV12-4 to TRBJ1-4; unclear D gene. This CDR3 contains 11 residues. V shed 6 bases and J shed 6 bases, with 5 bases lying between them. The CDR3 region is CASSSYEKLFF. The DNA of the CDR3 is TGTGCCAGCAGCTCCTATGAAAAACTGTTTTTT.

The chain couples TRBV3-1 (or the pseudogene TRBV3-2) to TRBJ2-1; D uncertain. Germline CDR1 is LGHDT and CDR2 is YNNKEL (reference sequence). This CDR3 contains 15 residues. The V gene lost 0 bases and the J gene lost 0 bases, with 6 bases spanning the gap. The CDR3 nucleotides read TGTGCCAGCAGCCAAGATCTAAGCTCCTACAATGAGCAGTTCTTC. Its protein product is CASSQDLSSYNEQFF.

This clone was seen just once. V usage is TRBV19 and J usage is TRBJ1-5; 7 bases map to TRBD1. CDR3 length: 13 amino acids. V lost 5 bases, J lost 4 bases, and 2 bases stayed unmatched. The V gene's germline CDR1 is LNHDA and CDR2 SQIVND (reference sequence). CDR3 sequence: CASSGTANQPQHF. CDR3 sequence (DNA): TGTGCCAGTAGTGGGACAGCAAATCAGCCCCAGCATTTT.

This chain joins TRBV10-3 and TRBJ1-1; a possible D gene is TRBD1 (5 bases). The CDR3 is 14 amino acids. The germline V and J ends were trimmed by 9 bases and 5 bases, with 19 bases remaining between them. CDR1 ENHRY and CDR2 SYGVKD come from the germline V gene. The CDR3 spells CAIRLGGEGTEAFF. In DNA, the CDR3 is TGTGCCATACGCCTGGGGGGGGAGGGGACTGAAGCTTTCTTT.

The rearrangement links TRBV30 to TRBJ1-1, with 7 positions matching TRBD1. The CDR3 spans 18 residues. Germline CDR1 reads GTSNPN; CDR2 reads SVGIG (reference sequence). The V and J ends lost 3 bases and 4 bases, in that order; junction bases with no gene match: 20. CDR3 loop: CAWSPASGGGRGITEAFF. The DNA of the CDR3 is TGTGCCTGGAGCCCCGCGTCGGGAGGGGGCCGAGGGATCACTGAAGCTTTCTTT.

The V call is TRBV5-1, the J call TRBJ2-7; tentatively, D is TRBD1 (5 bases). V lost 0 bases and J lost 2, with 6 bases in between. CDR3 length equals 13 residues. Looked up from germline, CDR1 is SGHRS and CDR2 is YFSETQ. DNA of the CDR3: TGCGCCAGCAGCTTGGAAGGGGCCTACGAGCAGTACTTC. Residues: CASSLEGAYEQYF.

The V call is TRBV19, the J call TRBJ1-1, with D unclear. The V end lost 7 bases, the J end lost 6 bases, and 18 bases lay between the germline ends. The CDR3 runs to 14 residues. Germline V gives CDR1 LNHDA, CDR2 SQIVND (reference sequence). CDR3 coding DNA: TGTGCCAGTACTCCTTTAACGGGGTGGCCTGAAGCTTTCTTT. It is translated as CASTPLTGWPEAFF. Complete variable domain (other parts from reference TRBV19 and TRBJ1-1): DGGITQSPKYLFRKEGQNVTLSCEQNLNHDAMYWYRQDPGQGLRLIYYSQIVNDFQKGDIAEGYSVSREKKESFPLTVTSAQKNPTAFYLCASTPLTGWPEAFFGQGTRLTVV.

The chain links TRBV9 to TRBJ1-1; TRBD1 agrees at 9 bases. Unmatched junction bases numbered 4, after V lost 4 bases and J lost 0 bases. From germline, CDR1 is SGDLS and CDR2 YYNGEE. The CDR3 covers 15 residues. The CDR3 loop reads CASSPRTGVNTEAFF. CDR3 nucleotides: TGTGCCAGCAGCCCCCGGACAGGGGTGAACACTGAAGCTTTCTTT.

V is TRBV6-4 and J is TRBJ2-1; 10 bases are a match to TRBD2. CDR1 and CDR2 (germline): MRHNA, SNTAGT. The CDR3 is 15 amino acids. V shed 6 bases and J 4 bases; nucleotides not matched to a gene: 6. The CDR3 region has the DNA TGTGCCAGCAGCAACCATAGCGGGGGGTACAATGAGCAGTTCTTC. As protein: CASSNHSGGYNEQFF.

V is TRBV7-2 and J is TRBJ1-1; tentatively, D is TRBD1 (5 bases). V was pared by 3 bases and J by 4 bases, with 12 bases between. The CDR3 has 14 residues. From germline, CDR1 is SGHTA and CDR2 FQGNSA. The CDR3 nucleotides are TGTGCCAGCAGCTTTAGCAGGGCAAGCACTGAAGCTTTCTTT. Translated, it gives CASSFSRASTEAFF.

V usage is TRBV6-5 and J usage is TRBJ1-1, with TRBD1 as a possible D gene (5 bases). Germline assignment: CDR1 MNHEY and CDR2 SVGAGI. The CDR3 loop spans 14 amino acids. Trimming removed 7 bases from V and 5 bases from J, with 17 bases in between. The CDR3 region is CASIPRGRVTEAFF. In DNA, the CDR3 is TGTGCCAGCATCCCACGCGGCAGGGTAACTGAAGCTTTCTTT.

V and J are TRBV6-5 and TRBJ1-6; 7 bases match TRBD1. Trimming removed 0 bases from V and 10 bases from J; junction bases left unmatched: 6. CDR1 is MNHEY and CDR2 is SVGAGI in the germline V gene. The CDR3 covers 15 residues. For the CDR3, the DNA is TGTGCCAGCAGTTACTCGAGGGGGGACAGATCACCCCTCCACTTT. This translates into CASSYSRGDRSPLHF.

The CDR3 loop reads CASSLDTGTYQPQHF. CDR3 sequence (DNA): TGTGCCAGCAGTTTAGACACTGGGACATATCAGCCCCAGCATTTT. The gene calls are TRBV28 and TRBJ1-5; tentatively, D is TRBD1 (6 bases). Germline CDR1 is MDHEN and CDR2 is SYDVKM. Trimming shortened V by 2 bases and J by 5 bases, and 13 bases separated the two germline ends. The CDR3 spans 15 residues.

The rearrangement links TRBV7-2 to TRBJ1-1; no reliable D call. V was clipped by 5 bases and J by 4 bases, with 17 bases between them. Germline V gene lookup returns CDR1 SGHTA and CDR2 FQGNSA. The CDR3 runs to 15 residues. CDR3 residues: CASSQTTGRVTEAFF. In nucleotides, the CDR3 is TGTGCCAGCAGCCAAACCACGGGGAGGGTCACTGAAGCTTTCTTT.

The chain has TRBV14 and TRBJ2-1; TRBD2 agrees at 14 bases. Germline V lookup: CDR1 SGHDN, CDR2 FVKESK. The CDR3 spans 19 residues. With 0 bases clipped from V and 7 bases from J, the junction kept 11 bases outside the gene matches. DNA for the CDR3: TGTGCCAGCAGCCAAGAAGGGACTAGCGGGGGCCCTCGAGTAAATGAGCAGTTCTTC. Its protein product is CASSQEGTSGGPRVNEQFF.